A single T cell receptor beta chain is shown here with its context. These data originate in a study of blood T cell repertoires in COVID-19. There are 16 residues in the CDR3. Deletions cut 0 bases from V and 6 bases from J, with 17 bases between. In germline, CDR1 is SNHLY, CDR2 FYNNEI. Assay used: immunoSEQ multiplex PCR; TCRdb lists only in-frame clones, some missing. This table holds approximately 470,000 clones, approximately 83% found once. The source of this sequence is a human donor in a cohort sampled during active COVID-19. The chain employs TRBV2 and TRBJ1-2, with TRBD1 as a possible D gene (5 bases). Source material: peripheral blood. The CDR3 DNA sequence: TGTGCCAGCAGTGAAGCGGGAGGGGAGGGAGTCGATGGCTACACCTTC. Protein sequence: CASSEAGGEGVDGYTF.